This T cell receptor beta chain was captured in a study of beta chain features in type 1 diabetes. The CDR3 is made up of 11 amino acids. From germline, CDR1 is SGHAT and CDR2 FQNNGV. With V trimmed by 8 bases and J by 4 bases, 0 bases remained unmatched. Expressed TCRB transcripts were sequenced, since all the RNA that had been isolated was reverse transcribed. Sequencing used immunoSEQ multiplex PCR; TCRdb keeps in-frame clones, though not all of them. The table has roughly 300,000 clones, approximately 8.2% seen once. This clone was counted between two and nine times. The antigen remains unidentified. Study-level findings and limits: Naive, central memory and Treg TCRB repertoires seemed to resemble each other more closely in patients than they did in healthy donors.

The sequenced material came from central memory CD4+ T cells from blood. This chain connects TRBV11-2 to TRBJ2-5; TRBD2 matches 8 bases. The sequence derives from a woman in her late teens or twenties in good health. CDR3 DNA: TGTGCCAGCCGGGGGGGAGAGACCCAGTACTTC. It yields the protein CASRGGETQYF.